This TCR beta chain came from a study of blood T cell repertoires in COVID-19. The wider study: Sample material is recorded as cDNA or gDNA derived from T cells, B-cell-depleted T cells, or PBMCs.

Generated by immunoSEQ multiplex PCR, the TCRdb table keeps only in-frame clones and is missing some. There are roughly 260,000 clones in the sample; 70% to 90% occur only once, and around 2% lies in the top ten. The germline V gene encodes CDR1 SGHVS and CDR2 FQNEAQ. The CDR3 has 18 amino acids. V lost 2 bases and J lost 4; bases outside the gene matches: 14. The sequence derives from a middle-aged woman who had recovered from COVID-19. Sequenced input: peripheral blood. The chain uses TRBV7-8 and TRBJ2-3, with 8 bases fitting TRBD2. The CDR3 reads CASSLFTVPSGSADTQYF. The CDR3 nucleotides are TGTGCCAGCAGCTTATTTACGGTTCCAAGCGGGAGCGCAGATACGCAGTATTTT. Full variable domain (outside the CDR3, taken from reference TRBV7-8 and TRBJ2-3): GAGVSQSPRYKVAKRGQDVALRCDPISGHVSLFWYQQALGQGPEFLTYFQNEAQLDKSGLPSDRFFAERPEGSVSTLKIQRTQQEDSAVYLCASSLFTVPSGSADTQYFGPGTRLTVL.